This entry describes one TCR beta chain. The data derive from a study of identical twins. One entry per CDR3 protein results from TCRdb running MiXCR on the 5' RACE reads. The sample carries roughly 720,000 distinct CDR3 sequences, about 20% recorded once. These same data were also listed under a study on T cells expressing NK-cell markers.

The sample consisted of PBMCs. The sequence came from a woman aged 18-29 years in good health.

This chain's CDR3 is CAGSRSGGAAGVLFF. DNA of the CDR3: TGTGCCGGGTCGAGGAGCGGGGGGGCAGCCGGGGTTCTGTTTTTT. This chain connects TRBV12-3 or TRBV12-4 to TRBJ2-2, with 10 positions matching TRBD2. V was clipped by 11 bases and J by 14 bases; unmatched bases: 20. The CDR3 extends over 15 amino acids.